A single sample gave rise to the 19 T cell receptor beta chains below, sequenced in a study of CD8 T cells in ankylosing spondylitis. MiXCR, run by TCRdb on the 5' RACE reads, gives a single entry per CDR3 protein. This sample has hundreds of thousands of distinct CDR3 sequences, with around 8% found just once. Sequencing was carried out using blood, either unsorted or a sorted T cell fraction (not recorded which). These TCRs come from a female donor with ankylosing spondylitis or in good health (not recorded which).

There are many counts of this clonotype. V and J are TRBV6-5 and TRBJ2-1; D not certain. The CDR3 sequence is 10 residues long. V lost 6 bases and J 8 bases, leaving 5 bases between the germline ends. Germline V CDR1 and CDR2: MNHEY, SVGAGI. DNA for the CDR3: TGTGCCAGCAGAAACCATGAGCAGTTCTTC. This encodes CASRNHEQFF.

This clonotype was counted ten times or more. V gene TRBV29-1 combines with J gene TRBJ2-5, with 9 bases identical to TRBD1. In germline, CDR1 is SQVTM, CDR2 ANQGSEA. The CDR3 runs 13 residues. V shed 8 bases and J 5 bases; nucleotides not matched to a gene: 9. CDR3 in amino acids: CSSQRTGVETQYF. The CDR3 DNA reads TGCAGCTCACAACGGACAGGGGTGGAGACCCAGTACTTC.

This clonotype has at least ten counts. The V and J genes are TRBV20-1 and TRBJ2-1; TRBD2 matches at 12 bases. The ends lost 3 bases at V and 12 bases at J; junction bases unmatched: 12. The CDR3 has 15 amino acids. In germline, CDR1 is DFQATT, CDR2 SNEGSKA (reference sequence). The CDR3 is CSASLTSGGPRRQFF. In nucleotides, the CDR3 is TGCAGTGCTAGTTTGACTAGCGGGGGTCCCAGGCGGCAGTTCTTC.

This clonotype appeared many times. The rearrangement uses TRBV20-1 and TRBJ1-4; no firm D call. Germline values: CDR1 DFQATT, CDR2 SNEGSKA (reference sequence). V dropped 8 bases and J dropped 7 bases, with 14 bases sitting between them. The CDR3 loop spans 12 amino acids. For the CDR3, the DNA is TGCAGTCCGGCACCCCCTGCTGAAAAACTGTTTTTT. The encoded protein is CSPAPPAEKLFF.

This clonotype was seen at least ten times. V and J are TRBV20-1 and TRBJ2-7; 9 bases line up with TRBD1. The CDR3 consists of 12 residues. Germline V gene lookup returns CDR1 DFQATT and CDR2 SNEGSKA (reference sequence). Losses at the gene ends were 7 bases for V and 1 base for J; bases not matched to a gene: 2. CDR3 DNA: TGCAGTGGACAGGGGGTGTCCTACGAGCAGTACTTC. Its protein is CSGQGVSYEQYF.

This clonotype showed up many times. The genes are TRBV5-5 and TRBJ2-7; D is unclear. This CDR3 has 12 amino acids. Germline-derived CDR1 and CDR2 are SGHKS and YYEKEE (reference sequence). V lost 2 bases and J lost 3, with 6 bases in between. Here the CDR3 reads CASSFSNYEQYF. The CDR3 nucleotides are TGTGCCAGCAGCTTTTCTAACTACGAGCAGTACTTC.

This clonotype was recorded many times. The V and J genes are TRBV4-2 and TRBJ2-3, with TRBD2 matching over 10 bases. The CDR3 is 16 residues long. J lost 0 bases, V lost 2 bases, and 2 bases had no gene match. Looked up from germline, CDR1 is LGHNA and CDR2 is YNFKEQ. The CDR3 sequence is CASSQRTSGSTDTQYF. CDR3 sequence (DNA): TGTGCCAGCAGCCAACGGACTAGCGGAAGCACAGATACGCAGTATTTT.

This clonotype was detected ten times or more. The V gene is TRBV20-1, the J gene TRBJ2-3; 12 bases fit TRBD2. Germline CDR1 DFQATT, CDR2 SNEGSKA (reference sequence). This CDR3 contains 18 residues. V shed 5 bases, J shed 5 bases, and the junction held 17 bases outside the gene matches. The CDR3 nucleotides are TGCAGTGCTCCGCTAGCGGGAGGGGCCATAGGGCACGGAGATACGCAGTATTTT. Translated, it gives CSAPLAGGAIGHGDTQYF.

V is TRBV7-2 and J is TRBJ2-3; 7 bases are a match to TRBD2. This CDR3 contains 14 residues. Per germline, CDR1 SGHTA and CDR2 FQGNSA. Trimming took 3 bases from V and 3 from J; bases not matched to a gene: 3. The CDR3 DNA follows: TGTGCCAGCAGCTTGGACGGGAGGACAGATACGCAGTATTTT. Protein: CASSLDGRTDTQYF. Variable domain in full (rest from reference TRBV7-2 and TRBJ2-3): GAGVSQSPSNKVTEKGKDVELRCDPISGHTALYWYRQSLGQGLEFLIYFQGNSAPDKSGLPSDRFSAERTGGSVSTLTIQRTQQEDSAVYLCASSLDGRTDTQYFGPGTRLTVL.

This clonotype was observed at least ten times. This rearrangement joins TRBV29-1 to TRBJ2-6, with no clear D. The V and J ends lost 4 bases and 0 bases respectively, with 13 bases between them. This CDR3 comprises 16 residues. Germline V gene lookup returns CDR1 SQVTM and CDR2 ANQGSEA. CDR3 DNA: TGCAGCGTTGCAGCTGTCCCCAGCTCTGGGGCCAACGTCCTGACTTTC. This codes for CSVAAVPSSGANVLTF.

This rearrangement joins TRBV7-9 to TRBJ2-7; 7 positions agree with TRBD2. Germline trimming cut 4 bases from V and 4 bases from J; bases unmatched to any gene: 7. In germline, CDR1 is SEHNR, CDR2 FQNEAQ (reference sequence). The CDR3 extends over 14 amino acids. CDR3 bases: TGTGCCAGCAGCTATCCGGGAGGCTTATACGAGCAGTACTTC. As protein: CASSYPGGLYEQYF.

The chain recombines TRBV20-1 with TRBJ1-1; possible D gene TRBD1, 6 bases. CDR3 length equals 15 residues. The germline CDR1 and CDR2 sequences are DFQATT and SNEGSKA (reference sequence). V lost 1 base, J lost 8 bases, and 20 bases lay in between. The CDR3 loop reads CSARGDRQAPPEAFF. The CDR3 nucleotides read TGCAGTGCTAGAGGCGACCGACAGGCACCTCCCGAAGCTTTCTTT.

The chain carries TRBV29-1 and TRBJ2-1; a weak D match, TRBD2 (6 bases). Germline V gene data show CDR1 as SQVTM and CDR2 as ANQGSEA. The CDR3 spans 12 residues. The V and J ends lost 3 bases and 12 bases respectively, with 15 bases between them. The CDR3 loop is CSVEPRVGGQFF. CDR3 bases: TGCAGCGTTGAGCCGAGGGTGGGGGGGCAGTTCTTC.

In this sample, this clonotype turned up many times. The gene calls are TRBV29-1 and TRBJ2-4; D perhaps matches TRBD1 (6 bases). The V gene lost 6 bases and the J gene lost 1 base, with 19 bases spanning the gap. The CDR3 consists of 16 residues. Germline V CDR1 and CDR2: SQVTM, ANQGSEA. The CDR3 nucleotides read TGCAGCGTACAGGGTTTACCAGACTCGGCCAAAAACATTCAGTACTTC. Its translation is CSVQGLPDSAKNIQYF.

This clonotype has a count of ten or more. The chain couples TRBV3-1 to TRBJ2-7; 11 bases are a match to TRBD2. After removal of 6 bases from V and 3 bases from J, the junction contained 7 bases not matched to a gene. The length of the CDR3 is 15 residues. The V gene's germline CDR1 is LGHDT and CDR2 YNNKEL (reference sequence). This CDR3 reads CASRGTSGPFYEQYF. The DNA of the CDR3 is TGTGCCAGCAGAGGGACTAGCGGCCCTTTCTACGAGCAGTACTTC.

This clonotype appeared many times. The CDR3 region is CASSLATAKSYEQYF. The CDR3 nucleotides are TGTGCCAGCAGCTTAGCTACAGCAAAGTCCTACGAGCAGTACTTC. This chain links TRBV11-2 with TRBJ2-7; D uncertain. This CDR3 is 15 amino acids long. The germline CDR1 and CDR2 sequences are SGHAT and FQNNGV. The germline V and J ends were trimmed by 1 base and 1 base, with 11 bases remaining between them.

J is TRBJ2-2 and V is TRBV6-2 or TRBV6-3, with D perhaps TRBD1 or TRBD2 (5 bases each). V dropped 8 bases and J dropped 1 base, with 14 bases sitting between them. This CDR3 is 15 amino acids long. The germline V gene encodes CDR1 MNHEY and CDR2 SVGEGT. The CDR3 sequence is CASSHGAGNTGELFF. The CDR3 nucleotides are TGTGCCAGCTCACACGGGGCGGGGAACACCGGGGAGCTGTTTTTT.

A remark on this clonotype: The junction departs from the called germline gene at one end, perhaps through a read error. CDR3 DNA: TGCAGTGCTAGAGGTCCCAATTTACGGGGCACCTACACTGAGCAGTTCTTC. Translation gives CSARGPNLRGTYTEQFF. This chain joins TRBV20-1 and TRBJ2-1; the D call may be TRBD1 or TRBD2 (5 bases each). Germline V gene data show CDR1 as DFQATT and CDR2 as SNEGSKA (reference sequence). This CDR3 contains 17 residues.

This chain connects TRBV29-1 to TRBJ1-1, with 10 bases matching TRBD1. Germline trimming cut 4 bases from V and 12 bases from J; bases unmatched to any gene: 14. The CDR3 loop spans 14 amino acids. The germline V gene encodes CDR1 SQVTM and CDR2 ANQGSEA. The CDR3 DNA follows: TGCAGCGTTGTTCTTGGGGGGACAGGGGAGGAATCTTTCTTT. Its protein is CSVVLGGTGEESFF.